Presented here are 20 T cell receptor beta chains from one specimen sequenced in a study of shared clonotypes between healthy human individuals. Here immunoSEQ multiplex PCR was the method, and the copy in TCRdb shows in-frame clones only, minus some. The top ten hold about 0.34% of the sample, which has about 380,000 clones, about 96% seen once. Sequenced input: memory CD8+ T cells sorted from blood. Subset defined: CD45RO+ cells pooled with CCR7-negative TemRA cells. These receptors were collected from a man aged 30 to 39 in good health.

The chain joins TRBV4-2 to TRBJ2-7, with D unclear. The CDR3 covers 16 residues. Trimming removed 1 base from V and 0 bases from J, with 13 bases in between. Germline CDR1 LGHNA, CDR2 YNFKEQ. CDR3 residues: CASSQGHGVNSYEQYF. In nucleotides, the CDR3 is TGTGCCAGCAGCCAAGGTCATGGCGTTAACTCCTACGAGCAGTACTTC.

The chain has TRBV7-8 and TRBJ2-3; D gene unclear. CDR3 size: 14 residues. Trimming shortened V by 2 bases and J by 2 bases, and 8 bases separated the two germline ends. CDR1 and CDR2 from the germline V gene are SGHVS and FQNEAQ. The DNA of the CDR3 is TGTGCCAGCAGCTTACCGGACCTCACAGATACGCAGTATTTT. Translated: CASSLPDLTDTQYF.

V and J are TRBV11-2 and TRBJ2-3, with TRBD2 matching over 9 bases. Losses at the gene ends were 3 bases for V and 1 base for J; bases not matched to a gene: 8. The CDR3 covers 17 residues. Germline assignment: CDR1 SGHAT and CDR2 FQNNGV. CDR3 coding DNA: TGTGCCAGCAGCTTTGGCGGGAGGGCCCCGGGCACAGATACGCAGTATTTT. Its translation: CASSFGGRAPGTDTQYF.

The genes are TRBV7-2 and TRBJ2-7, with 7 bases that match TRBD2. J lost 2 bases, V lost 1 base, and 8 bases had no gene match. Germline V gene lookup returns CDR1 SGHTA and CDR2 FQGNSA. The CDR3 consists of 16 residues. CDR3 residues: CASSLGDYHSPYEQYF. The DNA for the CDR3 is TGTGCCAGCAGCTTAGGGGACTACCATTCTCCCTACGAGCAGTACTTC.

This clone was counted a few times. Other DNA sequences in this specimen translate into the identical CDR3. The CDR3 spells CSARGSYEQYF. Written as DNA, the CDR3 is TGCAGTGCTAGGGGCTCCTACGAGCAGTACTTC. The rearrangement links TRBV20-1 to TRBJ2-7; D is unresolved. Germline-derived CDR1 and CDR2 are DFQATT and SNEGSKA (reference sequence). Trimming removed 3 bases from V and 0 bases from J, with 3 bases in between. This CDR3 contains 11 residues.

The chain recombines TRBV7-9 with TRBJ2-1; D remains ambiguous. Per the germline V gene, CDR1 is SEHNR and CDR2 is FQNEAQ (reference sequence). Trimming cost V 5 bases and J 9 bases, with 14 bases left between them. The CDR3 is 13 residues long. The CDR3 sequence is CASSPTHWGEQFF. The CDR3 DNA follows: TGTGCCAGCAGCCCGACCCATTGGGGTGAGCAGTTCTTC.

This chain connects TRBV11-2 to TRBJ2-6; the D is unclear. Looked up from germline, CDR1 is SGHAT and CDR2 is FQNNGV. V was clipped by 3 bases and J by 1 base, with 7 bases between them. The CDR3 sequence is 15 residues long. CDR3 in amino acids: CASSLVRSGANVLTF. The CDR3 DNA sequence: TGTGCCAGCAGCTTGGTACGGTCTGGGGCCAACGTCCTGACTTTC.

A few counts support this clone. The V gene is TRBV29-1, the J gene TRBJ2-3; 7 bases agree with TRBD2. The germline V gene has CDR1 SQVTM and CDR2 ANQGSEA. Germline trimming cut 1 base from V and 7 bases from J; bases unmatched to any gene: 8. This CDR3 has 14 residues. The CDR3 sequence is CSVEGQAGRYTQYF. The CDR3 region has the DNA TGCAGCGTTGAAGGTCAAGCGGGACGCTATACGCAGTATTTT.

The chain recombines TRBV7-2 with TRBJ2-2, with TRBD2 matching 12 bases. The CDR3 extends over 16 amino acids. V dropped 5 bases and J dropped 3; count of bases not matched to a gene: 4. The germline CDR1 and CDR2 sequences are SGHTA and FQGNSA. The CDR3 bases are TGTGCCAGCAGCGTACTAGCGGGAGGCCACACCGGGGAGCTGTTTTTT. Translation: CASSVLAGGHTGELFF.

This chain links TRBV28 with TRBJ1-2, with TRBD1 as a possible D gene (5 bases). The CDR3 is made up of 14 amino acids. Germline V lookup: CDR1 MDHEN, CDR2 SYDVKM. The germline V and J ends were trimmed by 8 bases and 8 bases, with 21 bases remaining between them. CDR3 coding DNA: TGTGCCAGCTTTGCAGGGAAAGGAAATGGCGGCTACACCTTC. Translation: CASFAGKGNGGYTF.

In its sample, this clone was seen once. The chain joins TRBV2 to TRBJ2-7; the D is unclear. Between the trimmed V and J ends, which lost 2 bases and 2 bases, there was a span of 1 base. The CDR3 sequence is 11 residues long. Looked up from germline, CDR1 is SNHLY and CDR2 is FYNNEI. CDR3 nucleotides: TGTGCCAGCAGTGAACCCTACGAGCAGTACTTC. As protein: CASSEPYEQYF. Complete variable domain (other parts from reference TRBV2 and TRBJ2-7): EPEVTQTPSHQVTQMGQEVILRCVPISNHLYFYWYRQILGQKVEFLVSFYNNEISEKSEIFDDQFSVERPDGSNFTLKIRSTKLEDSAMYFCASSEPYEQYFGPGTRLTVT.

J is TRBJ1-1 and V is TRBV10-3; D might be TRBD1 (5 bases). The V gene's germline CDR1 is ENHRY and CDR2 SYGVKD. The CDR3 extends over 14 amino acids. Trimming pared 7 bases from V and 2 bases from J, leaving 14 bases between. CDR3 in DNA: TGTGCCATCATACGCGGGGGAGAAAACACTGAAGCTTTCTTT. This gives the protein CAIIRGGENTEAFF.

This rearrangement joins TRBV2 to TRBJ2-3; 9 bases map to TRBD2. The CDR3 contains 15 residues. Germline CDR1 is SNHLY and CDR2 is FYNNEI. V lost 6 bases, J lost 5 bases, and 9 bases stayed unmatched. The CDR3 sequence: CASRFSGRRVDTQYF. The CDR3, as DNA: TGTGCCAGCAGGTTTAGCGGGAGAAGGGTAGATACGCAGTATTTT.

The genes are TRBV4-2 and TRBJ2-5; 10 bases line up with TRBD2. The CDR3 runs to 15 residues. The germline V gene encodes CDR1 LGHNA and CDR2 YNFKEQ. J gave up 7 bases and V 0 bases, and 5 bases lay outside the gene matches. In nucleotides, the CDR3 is TGTGCCAGCAGCCAAGAGAAGATAGCGGGAGGGACCCAGTACTTC. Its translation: CASSQEKIAGGTQYF.

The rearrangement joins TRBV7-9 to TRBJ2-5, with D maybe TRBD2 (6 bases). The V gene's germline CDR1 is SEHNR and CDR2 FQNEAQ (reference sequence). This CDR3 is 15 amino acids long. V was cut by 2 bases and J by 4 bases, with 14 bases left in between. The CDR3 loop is CASSLLGGMSETQYF. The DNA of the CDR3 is TGTGCCAGCAGCTTACTTGGAGGGATGTCAGAGACCCAGTACTTC.

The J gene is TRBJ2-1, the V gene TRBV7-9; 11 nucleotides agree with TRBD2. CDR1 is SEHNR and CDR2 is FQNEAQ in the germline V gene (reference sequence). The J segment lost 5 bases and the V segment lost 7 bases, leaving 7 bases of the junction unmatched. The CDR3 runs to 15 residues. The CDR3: CASILGTSGHNEQFF. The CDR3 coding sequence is TGTGCCAGCATCCTCGGGACTAGCGGTCACAATGAGCAGTTCTTC.

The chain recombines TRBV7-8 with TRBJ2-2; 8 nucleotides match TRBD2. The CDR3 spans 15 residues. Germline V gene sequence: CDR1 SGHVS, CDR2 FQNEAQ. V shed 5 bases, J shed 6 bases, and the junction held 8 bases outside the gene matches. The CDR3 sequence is CASSAVWREAGELFF. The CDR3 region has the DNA TGTGCCAGCAGCGCAGTGTGGCGGGAGGCCGGGGAGCTGTTTTTT.

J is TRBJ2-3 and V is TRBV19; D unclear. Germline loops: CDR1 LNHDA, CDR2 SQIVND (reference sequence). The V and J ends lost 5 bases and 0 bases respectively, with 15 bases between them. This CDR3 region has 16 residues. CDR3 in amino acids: CASSFIKTRSTDTQYF. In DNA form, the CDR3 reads TGTGCCAGTAGTTTCATCAAGACGCGTAGCACAGATACGCAGTATTTT.

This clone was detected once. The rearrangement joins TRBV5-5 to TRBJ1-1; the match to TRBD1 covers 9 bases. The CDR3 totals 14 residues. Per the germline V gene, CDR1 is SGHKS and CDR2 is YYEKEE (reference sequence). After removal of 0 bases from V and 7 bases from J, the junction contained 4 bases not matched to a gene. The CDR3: CASSLDRGRFEAFF. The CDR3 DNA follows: TGTGCCAGCAGCTTGGACAGGGGGCGTTTTGAAGCTTTCTTT.

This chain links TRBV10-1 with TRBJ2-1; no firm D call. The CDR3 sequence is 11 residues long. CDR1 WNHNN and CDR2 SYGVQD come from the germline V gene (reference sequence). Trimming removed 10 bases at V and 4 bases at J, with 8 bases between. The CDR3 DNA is TGCGCCACCTCGAGTTACAATGAGCAGTTCTTC. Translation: CATSSYNEQFF.